The 4 T cell receptor beta chains in this list originate from one sample, sequenced in a study of shared clonotypes between healthy human individuals. Produced via immunoSEQ multiplex PCR; TCRdb's table is partial and in-frame only. Among 2,500,000 or so clones listed, around 92% were seen once. Sequenced material: naive CD4+ T cells from PBMCs. Subset reported: CD45RA+ positively selected. The receptors originated from a man younger than 35 in good health. Some clones in this sample may be carry-over from other donors' samples.

The chain is built from TRBV5-1 and TRBJ2-3, with D possibly TRBD2 on 6 matching bases. Trimming pared 1 base from V and 6 bases from J, leaving 12 bases between. From germline, CDR1 is SGHRS and CDR2 YFSETQ. The CDR3 contains 14 residues. The CDR3 sequence is CASSLSGSGDTQYF. The CDR3 DNA sequence: TGCGCCAGCAGCTTGTCCGGGAGTGGGGATACGCAGTATTTT.

This rearrangement joins TRBV5-6 to TRBJ2-7, with 7 bases aligning to TRBD2. Germline lookup yields CDR1 SGHDT and CDR2 YYEEEE. The CDR3 covers 15 residues. After removal of 0 bases from V and 6 bases from J, the junction contained 9 bases not matched to a gene. CDR3 coding DNA: TGTGCCAGCAGCTTGGGGCCAGCGGGAAAGCGCGAGCAGTACTTC. It codes for CASSLGPAGKREQYF.

The gene calls are TRBV5-5 and TRBJ1-2; 8 nucleotides align to TRBD1. Germline-derived CDR1 and CDR2 are SGHKS and YYEKEE (reference sequence). This CDR3 has 14 residues. V lost 3 bases, J lost 1 base, and 2 bases stayed unmatched. The CDR3 bases are TGTGCCAGCAGCTACGGACAGGGTAACTATGGCTACACCTTC. Translation gives CASSYGQGNYGYTF.

The V and J genes are TRBV2 and TRBJ2-7, with unresolved D. V dropped 3 bases and J dropped 10 bases, with 10 bases sitting between them. Germline V lookup: CDR1 SNHLY, CDR2 FYNNEI. The CDR3 runs 11 residues. As DNA, the CDR3 is TGTGCCAGCAGTGATCTCAGCGTCCAGTACTTC. Translated, it gives CASSDLSVQYF.